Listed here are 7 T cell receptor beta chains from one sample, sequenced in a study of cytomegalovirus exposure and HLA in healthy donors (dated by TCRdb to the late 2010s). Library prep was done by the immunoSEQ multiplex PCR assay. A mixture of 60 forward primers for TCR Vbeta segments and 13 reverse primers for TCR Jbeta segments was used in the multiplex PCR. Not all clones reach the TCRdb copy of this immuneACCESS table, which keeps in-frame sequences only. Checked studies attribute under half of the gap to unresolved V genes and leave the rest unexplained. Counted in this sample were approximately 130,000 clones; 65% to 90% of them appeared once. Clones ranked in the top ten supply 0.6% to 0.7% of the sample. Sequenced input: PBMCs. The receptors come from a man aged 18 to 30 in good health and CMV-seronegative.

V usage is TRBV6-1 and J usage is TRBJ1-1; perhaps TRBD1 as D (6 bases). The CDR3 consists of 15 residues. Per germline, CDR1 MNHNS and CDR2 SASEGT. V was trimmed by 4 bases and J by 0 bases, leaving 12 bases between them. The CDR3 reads CASSAQRTVNTEAFF. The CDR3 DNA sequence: TGTGCCAGCAGTGCCCAAAGGACAGTGAACACTGAAGCTTTCTTT.

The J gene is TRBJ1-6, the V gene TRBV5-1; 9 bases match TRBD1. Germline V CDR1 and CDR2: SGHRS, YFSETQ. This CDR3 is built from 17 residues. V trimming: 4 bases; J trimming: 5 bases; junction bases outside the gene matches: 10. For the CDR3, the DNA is TGCGCCAGCAGCCAGCTAAAGACAGGGGGGAATAATTCACCCCTCCACTTT. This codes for CASSQLKTGGNNSPLHF.

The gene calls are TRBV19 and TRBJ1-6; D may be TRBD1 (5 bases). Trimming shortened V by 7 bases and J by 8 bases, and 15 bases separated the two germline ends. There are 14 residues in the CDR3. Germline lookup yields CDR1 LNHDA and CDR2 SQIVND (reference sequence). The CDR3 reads CASKLGQGDSPLHF. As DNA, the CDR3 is TGTGCCAGTAAGTTGGGGCAGGGTGATTCACCCCTCCACTTT.

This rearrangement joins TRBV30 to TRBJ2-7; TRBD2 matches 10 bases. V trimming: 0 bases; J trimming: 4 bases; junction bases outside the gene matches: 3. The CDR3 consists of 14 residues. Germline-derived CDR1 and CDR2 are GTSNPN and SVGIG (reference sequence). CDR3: CAWSVSSGGYEQYF. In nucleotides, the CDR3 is TGTGCCTGGAGTGTGTCTAGCGGGGGATACGAGCAGTACTTC.

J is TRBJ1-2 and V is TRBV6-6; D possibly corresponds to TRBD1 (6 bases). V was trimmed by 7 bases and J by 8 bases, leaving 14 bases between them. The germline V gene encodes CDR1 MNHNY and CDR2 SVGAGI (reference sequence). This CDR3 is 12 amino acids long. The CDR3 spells CASTGGAGGYTF. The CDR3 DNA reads TGTGCCAGCACGGGGGGGGCCGGAGGCTACACCTTC.

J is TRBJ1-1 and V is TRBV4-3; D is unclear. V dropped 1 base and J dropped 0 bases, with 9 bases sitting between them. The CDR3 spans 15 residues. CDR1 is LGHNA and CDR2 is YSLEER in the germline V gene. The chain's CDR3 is CASSQASGLNTEAFF. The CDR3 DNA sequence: TGCGCCAGCAGCCAAGCATCGGGTTTGAACACTGAAGCTTTCTTT.

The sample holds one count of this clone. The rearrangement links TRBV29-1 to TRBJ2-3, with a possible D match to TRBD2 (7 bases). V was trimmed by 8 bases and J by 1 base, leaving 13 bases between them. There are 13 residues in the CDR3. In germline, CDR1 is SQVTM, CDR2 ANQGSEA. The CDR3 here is CSRGGPGTDTQYF. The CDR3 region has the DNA TGCAGCAGGGGGGGGCCGGGCACAGATACGCAGTATTTT.